This is a list of T cell receptor beta chains from one sample in a study of regulatory T cells in long-lasting Graves disease. TCRdb reanalysed the multiplex PCR reads using MiXCR and keeps one entry per CDR3 protein. The sample comprises about 470,000 distinct CDR3 sequences, more than 20% of which are singletons, and roughly 8% rests with the top ten. The source was peripheral blood mononuclear cells (PBMCs), collected when the disease was refractory, from a patient treated with antithyroid drugs. These receptors originate from a female donor with Graves disease. Both conserved end residues are part of each CDR3. A D gene is named only where the DNA matches it firmly. Clone sizes are given selectively: once, few, many, or a class where the clone is expanded.

abundance: many; d_gene: .; v_gene: TRBV6-1; j_gene: TRBJ2-7; len: 13; CDR3aa: CASSVTGYYEQYF; CDR3nt: TGTGCCAGCAGTGTGACTGGTTACTACGAGCAGTACTTC
abundance: many; d_gene: .; v_gene: TRBV12-3/TRBV12-4; j_gene: TRBJ1-6; len: 13; CDR3aa: CASSLGTPSPLHF; CDR3nt: TGTGCCAGCAGTCTTGGGACCCCCTCACCCCTCCACTTT
abundance: few; d_gene: .; v_gene: TRBV2; j_gene: TRBJ1-5; len: 16; CDR3aa: CASSEGVLPGNQPQHF; CDR3nt: TGTGCCAGCAGTGAGGGGGTCCTGCCCGGCAATCAGCCCCAGCATTTT
abundance: few; d_gene: .; v_gene: TRBV28; j_gene: TRBJ2-6; len: 16; CDR3aa: CASSLWADSGANVLTF; CDR3nt: TGTGCCAGCAGTTTATGGGCGGACTCTGGGGCCAACGTCCTGACTTTC
abundance: once; d_gene: TRBD2; v_gene: TRBV7-9; j_gene: TRBJ2-1; len: 17; CDR3aa: CASSFPPGLAGHNEQFF; CDR3nt: TGTGCCAGCAGCTTTCCACCGGGACTAGCGGGACACAATGAGCAGTTCTTC
abundance: .; d_gene: TRBD1; v_gene: TRBV27; j_gene: TRBJ1-2; len: 14; CDR3aa: CASSLRGLNYGYTF; CDR3nt: TGTGCCAGCAGTTTAAGGGGGCTTAACTATGGCTACACCTTC
abundance: few; d_gene: TRBD2; v_gene: TRBV19; j_gene: TRBJ2-2; len: 16; CDR3aa: CASSIPSGVNTGELFF; CDR3nt: TGTGCCAGTAGTATCCCTAGCGGGGTTAACACCGGGGAGCTGTTTTTT
abundance: .; d_gene: TRBD1; v_gene: TRBV28; j_gene: TRBJ2-1; len: 14; CDR3aa: CASSFTGGTNEQFF; CDR3nt: TGTGCCAGCAGTTTTACAGGGGGCACGAATGAGCAGTTCTTC
abundance: .; d_gene: .; v_gene: TRBV3-1; j_gene: TRBJ2-7; len: 15; CDR3aa: CASSLWTGRSNEQYF; CDR3nt: TGTGCCAGCAGCCTATGGACGGGACGCTCCAACGAGCAGTACTTC
abundance: few; d_gene: .; v_gene: TRBV7-9; j_gene: TRBJ2-7; len: 14; CDR3aa: CASSLAGLVPEQYF; CDR3nt: TGTGCCAGCAGCTTAGCTGGACTCGTTCCTGAGCAGTACTTC
abundance: .; d_gene: TRBD2; v_gene: TRBV10-2; j_gene: TRBJ2-5; len: 14; CDR3aa: CASGELAGEETQYF; CDR3nt: TGCGCCAGCGGTGAGCTAGCGGGAGAAGAGACCCAGTACTTC
abundance: .; d_gene: TRBD2; v_gene: TRBV7-2; j_gene: TRBJ2-3; len: 13; CDR3aa: CARRTSGTDTQYF; CDR3nt: TGTGCCAGGAGGACTAGCGGCACAGATACGCAGTATTTT
abundance: many; d_gene: TRBD2; v_gene: TRBV10-3; j_gene: TRBJ2-5; len: 16; CDR3aa: CAISERTSGRQETQYF; CDR3nt: TGTGCCATCAGTGAGAGGACTAGCGGGAGGCAAGAGACCCAGTACTTC
abundance: many; d_gene: TRBD1; v_gene: TRBV6-5; j_gene: TRBJ2-2; len: 16; CDR3aa: CASSYAGTVTLGELFF; CDR3nt: TGTGCCAGCAGTTACGCCGGGACAGTGACTCTCGGGGAGCTGTTTTTT
abundance: .; d_gene: TRBD1; v_gene: TRBV24-1; j_gene: TRBJ1-2; len: 15; CDR3aa: CATSGLTGGGYGYTF; CDR3nt: TGTGCCACCAGTGGCCTGACAGGGGGCGGCTATGGCTACACCTTC
abundance: .; d_gene: .; v_gene: TRBV28; j_gene: TRBJ2-1; len: 14; CDR3aa: CASSRGDIGNEQFF; CDR3nt: TGTGCCAGCTCCCGAGGGGACATCGGTAATGAGCAGTTCTTC
abundance: many; d_gene: .; v_gene: TRBV10-3; j_gene: TRBJ1-3; len: 14; CDR3aa: CATENPAAGNTIYF; CDR3nt: TGTGCCACCGAAAATCCCGCGGCTGGAAACACCATATATTTT
abundance: many; d_gene: .; v_gene: TRBV11-2; j_gene: TRBJ2-7; len: 12; CDR3aa: CASRGDLGEQYF; CDR3nt: TGTGCCAGCAGAGGGGATTTGGGAGAGCAGTACTTC
abundance: few; d_gene: .; v_gene: TRBV5-1; j_gene: TRBJ2-2; len: 14; CDR3aa: CASSPGAGTGELFF; CDR3nt: TGCGCCAGCAGTCCGGGGGCCGGGACCGGGGAGCTGTTTTTT
abundance: many; d_gene: .; v_gene: TRBV27; j_gene: TRBJ1-2; len: 11; CDR3aa: CASRGYDGYTF; CDR3nt: TGTGCCAGCAGGGGTTATGACGGCTACACCTTC
abundance: many; d_gene: .; v_gene: TRBV11-1; j_gene: TRBJ2-5; len: 15; CDR3aa: CASSFTAWDQETQYF; CDR3nt: TGTGCCAGCAGCTTCACCGCTTGGGACCAAGAGACCCAGTACTTC
abundance: many; d_gene: .; v_gene: TRBV28; j_gene: TRBJ1-5; len: 15; CDR3aa: CASSSPGNGNQPQHF; CDR3nt: TGTGCCAGCAGCTCACCGGGAAACGGCAATCAGCCCCAGCATTTT
abundance: many; d_gene: .; v_gene: TRBV28; j_gene: TRBJ1-4; len: 14; CDR3aa: CASSLFSVGEKLFF; CDR3nt: TGTGCCAGCAGTTTGTTTTCTGTTGGCGAAAAACTGTTTTTT
abundance: few; d_gene: TRBD1; v_gene: TRBV9; j_gene: TRBJ2-7; len: 13; CDR3aa: CASGRTGSYEQYF; CDR3nt: TGTGCCAGCGGGAGGACAGGGTCCTACGAGCAGTACTTC
abundance: .; d_gene: TRBD2; v_gene: TRBV20-1; j_gene: TRBJ2-7; len: 18; CDR3aa: CSARDSLAGEGSFYEQYF; CDR3nt: TGCAGTGCTAGAGATAGCCTAGCGGGAGAGGGGTCCTTCTACGAGCAGTACTTC
abundance: .; d_gene: .; v_gene: TRBV27; j_gene: TRBJ2-2; len: 15; CDR3aa: CASSLGGRATGELFF; CDR3nt: TGTGCCAGCAGTTTAGGGGGAAGAGCCACCGGGGAGCTGTTTTTT
abundance: many; d_gene: TRBD2; v_gene: TRBV20-1; j_gene: TRBJ2-7; len: 13; CDR3aa: CSASSRGRVEQYF; CDR3nt: TGCAGTGCTAGTTCTCGCGGGAGAGTCGAGCAGTACTTC
abundance: many; d_gene: .; v_gene: TRBV7-2; j_gene: TRBJ1-1; len: 15; CDR3aa: CASTGDGGFDTEAFF; CDR3nt: TGTGCCAGCACCGGCGATGGAGGATTTGACACTGAAGCTTTCTTT
abundance: many; d_gene: .; v_gene: TRBV6-1; j_gene: TRBJ1-1; len: 12; CDR3aa: CASSLPLTEAFF; CDR3nt: TGTGCCAGCAGTCTGCCTTTGACTGAAGCTTTCTTT